This record covers a single TCR beta chain. Antigen unknown. Germline V gives CDR1 SNHLY, CDR2 FYNNEI. Unmatched junction bases numbered 7, after V lost 8 bases and J lost 7 bases. This CDR3 spans 12 amino acids. The authors reverse transcribed all of the isolated RNA, so sequencing captured expressed TCRB transcripts. Repertoires were generated with immunoSEQ multiplex PCR, while TCRdb's copy carries only in-frame clones and drops some. The sample carries under 300,000 clones, roughly 14% recorded once. The data originate from a study of beta chain features in type 1 diabetes. Broader study findings: The study found moderately but significantly shorter TCRB CDR3s in all four CD4+ subsets of Type 1 diabetes patients. An over-representation of cells with high TCR expression could result from cDNA sequencing.

This chain joins TRBV2 and TRBJ2-5; 7 nucleotides match TRBD2. The receptor was derived from a man aged 25-45 years with type 1 diabetes. Sequenced: naive CD4+ T cells from blood. This CDR3 reads CASARERGTQYF. Written as DNA, the CDR3 is TGTGCCAGCGCGCGGGAGAGAGGGACCCAGTACTTC. Complete variable domain (other parts from reference TRBV2 and TRBJ2-5): EPEVTQTPSHQVTQMGQEVILRCVPISNHLYFYWYRQILGQKVEFLVSFYNNEISEKSEIFDDQFSVERPDGSNFTLKIRSTKLEDSAMYFCASARERGTQYFGPGTRLLVL.